These 22 T cell receptor beta chains originate from one sample sequenced in a study of blood T cell repertoires in COVID-19 (dated by TCRdb to 2019 to 2021). The protocol used for the library was the immunoSEQ multiplex PCR assay. Entries here come from immuneACCESS through TCRdb and include only in-frame sequences with V and J called. Some clones fail to appear in such tables; in the studies checked, an unresolved V gene covers under half of the shortfall, and the cause of the remainder is unknown. The sample profile shows 250,000 or so clones; around 80% of them were found once. 4.2% of the sample rests with the top ten. The sequenced material came from peripheral blood. The receptors were gathered from a man aged 55 to 70 with acute or convalescent COVID-19.

The chain links TRBV6-2 or TRBV6-3 to TRBJ2-7; D is ambiguous. CDR3 length: 13 amino acids. The V gene lost 6 bases and the J gene lost 0 bases, with 9 bases spanning the gap. Germline CDR1 and CDR2: MNHEY and SVGEGT. CDR3 in DNA: TGTGCCAGCAGCAGAAGCGTCTCCTACGAGCAGTACTTC. It is translated as CASSRSVSYEQYF.

The chain is built from TRBV11-1 and TRBJ2-7, with TRBD2 as a possible D gene (5 bases). V shed 4 bases and J shed 2 bases, with 12 bases lying between them. The CDR3 loop spans 14 amino acids. The germline CDR1 and CDR2 sequences are SGHAT and FQDESV (reference sequence). CDR3 nucleotides: TGTGCCAGCAGCTCTAGCTGGCGTCCCTACGAGCAGTACTTC. It translates to CASSSSWRPYEQYF. The full variable domain, with the rest looked up from reference TRBV11-1 and TRBJ2-7, is EAEVAQSPRYKITEKSQAVAFWCDPISGHATLYWYRQILGQGPELLVQFQDESVVDDSQLPKDRFSAERLKGVDSTLKIQPAELGDSAMYLCASSSSWRPYEQYFGPGTRLTVT.

The rearrangement joins TRBV28 to TRBJ2-1; 7 nucleotides line up with TRBD2. After removal of 8 bases from V and 6 bases from J, the junction contained 7 bases not matched to a gene. Germline V CDR1 and CDR2: MDHEN, SYDVKM. The CDR3 has 13 amino acids. The CDR3 protein is CASDGLGSNEQFF. In DNA form, the CDR3 reads TGTGCCAGCGACGGACTAGGAAGCAATGAGCAGTTCTTC.

The chain is built from TRBV6-5 and TRBJ1-1; TRBD1 might be the D (5 bases). V gave up 4 bases and J gave up 5 bases, with 11 bases separating them. Germline V gene sequence: CDR1 MNHEY, CDR2 SVGAGI. The CDR3 totals 13 residues. The CDR3 region is CASSFSGLTEAFF. The CDR3 coding sequence is TGTGCCAGCAGTTTTTCAGGGTTAACTGAAGCTTTCTTT.

This sequence joins TRBV11-2 and TRBJ2-5; TRBD2 aligns across 11 bases. CDR3 length: 16 residues. The germline V gene encodes CDR1 SGHAT and CDR2 FQNNGV. J lost 4 bases, V lost 2 bases, and 6 bases had no gene match. The CDR3 DNA follows: TGTGCCAGCAGCTTACAGTTTAGCGGGGGGGGAGAGACCCAGTACTTC. Encoded protein: CASSLQFSGGGETQYF.

The chain recombines TRBV28 with TRBJ1-5, with D perhaps TRBD1 (5 bases). This CDR3 spans 16 amino acids. Trimming cost V 6 bases and J 6 bases, with 21 bases left between them. CDR1 is MDHEN and CDR2 is SYDVKM in the germline V gene. CDR3 in DNA: TGTGCCAGCAGCTCCTCGTCCGGGGGGGTTGGTCAGCCCCAGCATTTT. Translation gives CASSSSSGGVGQPQHF.

The CDR3 DNA sequence: TGTGCCAGCATGGGGGCGCGCTACGAGCAGTACTTC. Encoded protein: CASMGARYEQYF. The chain has TRBV6-5 and TRBJ2-7; a possible D gene is TRBD1 (6 bases). V lost 7 bases to trimming and J lost 3 bases, with 10 bases between them. This CDR3 has 12 residues. Germline CDR1 and CDR2: MNHEY and SVGAGI.

This clone was counted a single time. The V gene is TRBV6-5, the J gene TRBJ1-2; possible D gene TRBD1, 5 bases. The germline V gene has CDR1 MNHEY and CDR2 SVGAGI. This CDR3 is 11 amino acids long. Trimming removed 8 bases at V and 4 bases at J, with 8 bases between. CDR3 in amino acids: CASWGGYGYTF. CDR3 nucleotides: TGTGCCAGCTGGGGGGGCTATGGCTACACCTTC.

The rearrangement links TRBV11-1 to TRBJ2-7, with D perhaps matching TRBD1 (6 bases). This CDR3 region has 14 residues. The V gene lost 2 bases and the J gene lost 4 bases, with 12 bases spanning the gap. Germline CDR1 reads SGHAT; CDR2 reads FQDESV (reference sequence). The CDR3 DNA reads TGTGCCAGCAGCTTAAGGGGGAAGCCTTACGAGCAGTACTTC. This gives the protein CASSLRGKPYEQYF.

This chain uses TRBV10-3 with TRBJ2-7; possibly TRBD2 for D (5 bases). The CDR3 totals 11 residues. In germline, CDR1 is ENHRY, CDR2 SYGVKD. Trimming pared 7 bases from V and 5 bases from J, leaving 9 bases between. This CDR3 is CAIMRADEQYF. CDR3 coding DNA: TGTGCCATCATGCGGGCAGACGAGCAGTACTTC.

This chain connects TRBV5-4 to TRBJ2-3; TRBD1 agrees at 10 bases. The CDR3 runs to 15 residues. Germline CDR1 SGHNT, CDR2 YYREEE (reference sequence). J gave up 5 bases and V 1 base, and 4 bases lay outside the gene matches. This CDR3 reads CASSLPTGGRDTQYF. DNA of the CDR3: TGTGCCAGCAGCTTGCCGACAGGGGGCAGAGATACGCAGTATTTT.

This chain uses TRBV28 with TRBJ2-1, with 8 bases that match TRBD2. Looked up from germline, CDR1 is MDHEN and CDR2 is SYDVKM. Germline trimming cut 2 bases from V and 6 bases from J; bases unmatched to any gene: 3. CDR3 length: 14 residues. The CDR3 reads CASSLGLAGNEQFF. CDR3 coding DNA: TGTGCCAGCAGTTTAGGGCTAGCGGGCAATGAGCAGTTCTTC.

J is TRBJ2-7 and V is TRBV28; D not resolved. The CDR3 totals 14 residues. V lost 6 bases to trimming and J lost 2 bases, with 14 bases between them. CDR1 is MDHEN, CDR2 SYDVKM, per germline. For the CDR3, the DNA is TGTGCCAGCAGCGTCATCGACCGGGCCTACGAGCAGTACTTC. Its protein product is CASSVIDRAYEQYF.

The rearrangement joins TRBV15 to TRBJ1-1; 7 nucleotides agree with TRBD1. V shed 5 bases and J 4 bases; nucleotides not matched to a gene: 7. This CDR3 has 14 residues. Germline V gene sequence: CDR1 LNHNV, CDR2 YYDKDF (reference sequence). CDR3 sequence reads: CATSPPEGATEAFF. The DNA of the CDR3 is TGTGCCACCAGCCCCCCTGAGGGGGCCACTGAAGCTTTCTTT.

V and J are TRBV4-2 and TRBJ2-1; 8 nucleotides align to TRBD2. This CDR3 has 16 residues. CDR1 LGHNA and CDR2 YNFKEQ come from the germline V gene. The V gene end was trimmed by 6 bases and the J gene end by 8 bases; junction bases not matched to a gene: 15. The CDR3 reads CASSLVGSGSVDEQFF. CDR3 nucleotides: TGTGCCAGCAGTCTGGTTGGGAGCGGGAGTGTTGATGAGCAGTTCTTC.

The chain links TRBV5-8 to TRBJ1-2; maybe TRBD1 (6 bases). The CDR3 is made up of 14 amino acids. V gave up 2 bases and J gave up 3 bases, with 11 bases separating them. CDR1 and CDR2 (germline): SGHTS, YDEGEE. CDR3 nucleotides: TGTGCCAGCAGCTTTACAGGGCCCGACTATGGCTACACCTTC. It yields the protein CASSFTGPDYGYTF. Full variable domain (outside the CDR3, taken from reference TRBV5-8 and TRBJ1-2): EAGVTQSPTHLIKTRGQQATLRCSPISGHTSVYWYQQALGLGLQFLLWYDEGEERNRGNFPPRFSGRQFPNYSSELNVNALELEDSALYLCASSFTGPDYGYTFGSGTRLTVV.

The chain carries TRBV19 and TRBJ1-1; TRBD1 matches at 7 bases. Trimming took 3 bases from V and 4 from J; bases not matched to a gene: 2. Germline V lookup: CDR1 LNHDA, CDR2 SQIVND (reference sequence). CDR3 size: 13 residues. DNA for the CDR3: TGTGCCAGTAGTATGACAGGGCTCACTGAAGCTTTCTTT. Translated: CASSMTGLTEAFF.

J is TRBJ2-3 and V is TRBV9, with 7 bases that match TRBD1. The germline gives CDR1 SGDLS, CDR2 YYNGEE. The CDR3 runs to 15 residues. V was clipped by 0 bases and J by 7 bases; unmatched bases: 8. This CDR3 reads CASSVEGAGVNTQYF. The CDR3 bases are TGTGCCAGCAGCGTAGAGGGGGCCGGTGTAAATACGCAGTATTTT.

The chain has TRBV6-5 and TRBJ2-2, with 10 bases that match TRBD1. V shed 8 bases, J shed 7 bases, and the junction held 10 bases outside the gene matches. CDR3 length equals 15 residues. The germline CDR1 and CDR2 sequences are MNHEY and SVGAGI. The CDR3 DNA reads TGTGCCAGCTCCACCGGGACAGGGGCGTACGGGGAGCTGTTTTTT. As protein: CASSTGTGAYGELFF.

V usage is TRBV5-1 and J usage is TRBJ2-1; D possibly corresponds to TRBD1 (6 bases). Trimming took off 3 bases at V and 8 bases at J, with 21 bases between the two ends. The length of the CDR3 is 16 residues. Germline values: CDR1 SGHRS, CDR2 YFSETQ. The CDR3 DNA reads as TGCGCCAGCAGCTCATTGATTACAGGGCTTGGCGATGAGCAGTTCTTC. It specifies CASSSLITGLGDEQFF.

V is TRBV18 and J is TRBJ2-7; 7 bases agree with TRBD2. The CDR3 contains 15 residues. V gave up 0 bases and J gave up 4 bases; unmatched junction bases: 6. Germline CDR1 KGHSH, CDR2 LQKENI. CDR3 protein: CASSPPGLAVYEQYF. The CDR3, as DNA: TGTGCCAGCTCACCACCTGGGCTAGCGGTATACGAGCAGTACTTC.

The genes are TRBV10-3 and TRBJ2-2; possible D gene TRBD1, 6 bases. The length of the CDR3 is 14 residues. Germline V CDR1 and CDR2: ENHRY, SYGVKD. The V gene lost 10 bases and the J gene lost 0 bases, with 12 bases spanning the gap. CDR3 sequence: CATSTGANTGELFF. The CDR3 coding sequence is TGTGCCACGTCGACAGGCGCGAACACCGGGGAGCTGTTTTTT.